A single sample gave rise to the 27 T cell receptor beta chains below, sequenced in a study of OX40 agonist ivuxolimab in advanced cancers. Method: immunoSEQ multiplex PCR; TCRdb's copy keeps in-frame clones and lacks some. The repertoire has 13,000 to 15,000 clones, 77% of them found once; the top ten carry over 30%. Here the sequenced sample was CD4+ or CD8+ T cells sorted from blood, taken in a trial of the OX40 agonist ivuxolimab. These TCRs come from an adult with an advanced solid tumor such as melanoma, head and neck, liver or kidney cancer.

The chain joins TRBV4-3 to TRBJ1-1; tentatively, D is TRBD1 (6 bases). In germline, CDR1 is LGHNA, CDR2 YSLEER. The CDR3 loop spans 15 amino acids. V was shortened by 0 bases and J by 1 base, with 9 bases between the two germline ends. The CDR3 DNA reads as TGCGCCAGCAGCCAAGAACAGGGCGGGAACACTGAAGCTTTCTTT. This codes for CASSQEQGGNTEAFF.

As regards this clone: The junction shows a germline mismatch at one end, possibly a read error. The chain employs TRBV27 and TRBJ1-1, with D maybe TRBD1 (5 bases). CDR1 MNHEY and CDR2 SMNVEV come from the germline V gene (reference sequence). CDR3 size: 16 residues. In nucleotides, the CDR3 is TGTGCCAGCAGTTTTTCAGGGTCCGTTTTGAAAACTGAAGCTTTCTTT. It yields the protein CASSFSGSVLKTEAFF.

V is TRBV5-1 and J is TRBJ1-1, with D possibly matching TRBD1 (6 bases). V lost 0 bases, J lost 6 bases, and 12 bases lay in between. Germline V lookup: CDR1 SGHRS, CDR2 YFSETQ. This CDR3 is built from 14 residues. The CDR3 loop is CASSLGQGMAEAFF. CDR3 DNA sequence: TGCGCCAGCAGCTTGGGGCAGGGGATGGCTGAAGCTTTCTTT.

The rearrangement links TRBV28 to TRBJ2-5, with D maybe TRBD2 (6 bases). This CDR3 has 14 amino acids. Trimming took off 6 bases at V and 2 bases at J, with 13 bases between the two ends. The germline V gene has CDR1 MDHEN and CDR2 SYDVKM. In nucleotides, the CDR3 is TGTGCCAGCAGGCCGGGACTTCAACAAGAGACCCAGTACTTC. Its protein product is CASRPGLQQETQYF.

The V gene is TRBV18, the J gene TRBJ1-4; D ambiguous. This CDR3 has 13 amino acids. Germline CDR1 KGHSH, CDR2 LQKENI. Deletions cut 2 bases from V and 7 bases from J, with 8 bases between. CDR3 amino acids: CASSPSLGEKLFF. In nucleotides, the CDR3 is TGTGCCAGCTCACCATCCCTTGGTGAAAAACTGTTTTTT.

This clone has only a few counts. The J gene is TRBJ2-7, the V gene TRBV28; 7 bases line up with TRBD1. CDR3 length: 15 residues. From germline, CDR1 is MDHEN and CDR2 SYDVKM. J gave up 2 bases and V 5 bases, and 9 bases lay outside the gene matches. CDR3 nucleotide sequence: TGTGCCAGCAGTCCCCGGGACAGCCTAACCTACGAGCAGTACTTC. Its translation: CASSPRDSLTYEQYF.

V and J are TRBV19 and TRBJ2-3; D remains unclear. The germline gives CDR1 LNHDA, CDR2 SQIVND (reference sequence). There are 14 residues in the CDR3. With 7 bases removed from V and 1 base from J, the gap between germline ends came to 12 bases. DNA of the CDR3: TGTGCCAGTACCCCCTTCGTCGGCACAGATACGCAGTATTTT. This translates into CASTPFVGTDTQYF. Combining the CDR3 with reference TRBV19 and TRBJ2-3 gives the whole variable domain DGGITQSPKYLFRKEGQNVTLSCEQNLNHDAMYWYRQDPGQGLRLIYYSQIVNDFQKGDIAEGYSVSREKKESFPLTVTSAQKNPTAFYLCASTPFVGTDTQYFGPGTRLTVL.

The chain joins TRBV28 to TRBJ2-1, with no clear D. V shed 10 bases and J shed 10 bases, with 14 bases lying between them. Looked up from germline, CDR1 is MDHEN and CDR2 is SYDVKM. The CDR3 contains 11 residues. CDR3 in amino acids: CATGEKHEQFF. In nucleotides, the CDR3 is TGTGCCACCGGAGAAAAGCACGAGCAGTTCTTC. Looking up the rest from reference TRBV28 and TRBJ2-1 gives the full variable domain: DVKVTQSSRYLVKRTGEKVFLECVQDMDHENMFWYRQDPGLGLRLIYFSYDVKMKEKGDIPEGYSVSREKKERFSLILESASTNQTSMYLCATGEKHEQFFGPGTRLTVL.

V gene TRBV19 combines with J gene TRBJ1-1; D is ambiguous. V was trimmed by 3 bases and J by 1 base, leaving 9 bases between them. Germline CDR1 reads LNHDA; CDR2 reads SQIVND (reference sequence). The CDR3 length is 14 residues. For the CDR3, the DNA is TGTGCCAGTAGTATGGTTCCGGGGAACACTGAAGCTTTCTTT. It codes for CASSMVPGNTEAFF.

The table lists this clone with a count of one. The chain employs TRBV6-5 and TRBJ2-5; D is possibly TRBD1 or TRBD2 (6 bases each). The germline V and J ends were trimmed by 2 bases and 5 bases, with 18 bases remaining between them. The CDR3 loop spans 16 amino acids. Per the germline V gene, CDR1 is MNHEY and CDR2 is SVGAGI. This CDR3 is CASSYERGTLMETQYF. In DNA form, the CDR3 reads TGTGCCAGCAGTTACGAGAGGGGGACTCTCATGGAGACCCAGTACTTC.

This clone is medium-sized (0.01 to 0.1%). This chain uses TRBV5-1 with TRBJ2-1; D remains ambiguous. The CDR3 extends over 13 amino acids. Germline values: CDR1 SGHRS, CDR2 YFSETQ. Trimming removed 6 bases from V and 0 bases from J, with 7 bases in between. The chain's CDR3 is CASMATSYNEQFF. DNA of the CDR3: TGCGCCAGCATGGCCACCTCCTACAATGAGCAGTTCTTC.

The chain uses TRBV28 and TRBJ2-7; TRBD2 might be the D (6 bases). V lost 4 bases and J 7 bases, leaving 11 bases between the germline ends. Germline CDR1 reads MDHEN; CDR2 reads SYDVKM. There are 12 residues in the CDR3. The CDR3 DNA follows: TGTGCCAGCAGTTCCCCTGGGGGGGAGCAGTACTTC. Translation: CASSSPGGEQYF.

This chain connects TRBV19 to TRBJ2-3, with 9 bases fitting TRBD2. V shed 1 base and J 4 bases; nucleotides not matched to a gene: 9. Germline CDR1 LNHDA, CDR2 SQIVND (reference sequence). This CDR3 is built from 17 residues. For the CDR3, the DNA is TGTGCCAGTAGTATAGGGCGGGAGGGCCTCGTGGCAGATACGCAGTATTTT. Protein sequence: CASSIGREGLVADTQYF.

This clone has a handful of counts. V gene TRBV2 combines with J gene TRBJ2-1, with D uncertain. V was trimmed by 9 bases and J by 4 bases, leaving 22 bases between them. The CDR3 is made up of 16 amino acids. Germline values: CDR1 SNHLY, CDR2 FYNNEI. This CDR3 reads CASYGLRTSTYNEQFF. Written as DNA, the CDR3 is TGTGCCAGTTACGGGCTCCGCACCTCTACTTACAATGAGCAGTTCTTC.

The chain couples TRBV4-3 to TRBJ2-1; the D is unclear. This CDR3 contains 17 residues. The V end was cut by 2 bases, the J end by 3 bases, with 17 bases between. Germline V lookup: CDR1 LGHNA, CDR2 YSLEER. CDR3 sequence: CASSQIRTQTFYNEQFF. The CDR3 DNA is TGCGCCAGCAGCCAAATAAGGACCCAAACCTTCTACAATGAGCAGTTCTTC.

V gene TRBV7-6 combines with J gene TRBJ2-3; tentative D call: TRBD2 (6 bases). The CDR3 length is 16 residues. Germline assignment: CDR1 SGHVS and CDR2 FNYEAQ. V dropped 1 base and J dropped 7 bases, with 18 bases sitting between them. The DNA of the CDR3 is TGTGCCAGCAGCTTAGGGGACTCCCGCCCGGTACATACGCAGTATTTT. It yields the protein CASSLGDSRPVHTQYF.

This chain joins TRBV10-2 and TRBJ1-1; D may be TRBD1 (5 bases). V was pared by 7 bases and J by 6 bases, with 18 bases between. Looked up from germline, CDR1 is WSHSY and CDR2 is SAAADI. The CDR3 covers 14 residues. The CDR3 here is CASTAGTGLAEAFF. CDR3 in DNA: TGCGCCAGCACAGCAGGGACTGGGTTGGCTGAAGCTTTCTTT.

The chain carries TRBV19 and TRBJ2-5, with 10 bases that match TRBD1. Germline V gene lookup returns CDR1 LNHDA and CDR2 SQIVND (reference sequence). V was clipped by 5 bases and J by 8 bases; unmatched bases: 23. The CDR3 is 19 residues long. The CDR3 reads CASSPRKPGTGDFGRTQYF. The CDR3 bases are TGTGCCAGTAGTCCGAGGAAACCCGGGACAGGGGACTTCGGGAGAACCCAGTACTTC.

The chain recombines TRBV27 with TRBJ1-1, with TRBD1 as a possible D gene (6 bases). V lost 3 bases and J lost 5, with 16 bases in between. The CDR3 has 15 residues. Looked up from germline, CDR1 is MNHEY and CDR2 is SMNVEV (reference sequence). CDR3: CASSFYPGVGTEAFF. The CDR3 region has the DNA TGTGCCAGCAGTTTCTATCCAGGGGTGGGAACTGAAGCTTTCTTT.

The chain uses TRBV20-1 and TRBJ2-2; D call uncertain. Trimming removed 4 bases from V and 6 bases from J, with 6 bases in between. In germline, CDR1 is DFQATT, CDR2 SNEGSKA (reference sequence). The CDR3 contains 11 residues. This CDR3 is CSANWAGELFF. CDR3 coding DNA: TGCAGTGCTAACTGGGCCGGGGAGCTGTTTTTT.

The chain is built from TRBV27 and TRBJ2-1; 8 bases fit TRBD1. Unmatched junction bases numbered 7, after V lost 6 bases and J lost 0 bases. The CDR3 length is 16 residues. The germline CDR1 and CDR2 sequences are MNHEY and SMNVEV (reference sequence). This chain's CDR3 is CASRETGGSSYNEQFF. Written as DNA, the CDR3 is TGTGCCAGCAGGGAAACAGGGGGGAGCTCCTACAATGAGCAGTTCTTC.

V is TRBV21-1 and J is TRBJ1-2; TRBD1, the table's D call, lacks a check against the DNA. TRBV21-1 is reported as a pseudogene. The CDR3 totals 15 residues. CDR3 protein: CASSPPRILGQGYTF. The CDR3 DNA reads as TGTGCCAGCAGCCCCCCCCGAATCCTTGGGCAAGGCTACACCTTC.

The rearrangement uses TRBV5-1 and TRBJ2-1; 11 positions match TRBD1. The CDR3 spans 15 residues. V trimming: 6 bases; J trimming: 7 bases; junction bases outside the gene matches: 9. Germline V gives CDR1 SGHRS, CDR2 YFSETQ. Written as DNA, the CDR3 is TGCGCCAGCAACCTTGGACAGGGGGCATGGAATGAGCAGTTCTTC. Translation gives CASNLGQGAWNEQFF.

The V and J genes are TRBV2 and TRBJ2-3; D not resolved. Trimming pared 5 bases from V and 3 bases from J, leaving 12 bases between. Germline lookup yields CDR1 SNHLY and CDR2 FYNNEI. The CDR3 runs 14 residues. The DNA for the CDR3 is TGTGCCAGCAGTTGGGATCAAGGGACAGATACGCAGTATTTT. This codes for CASSWDQGTDTQYF. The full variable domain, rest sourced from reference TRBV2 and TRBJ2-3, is EPEVTQTPSHQVTQMGQEVILRCVPISNHLYFYWYRQILGQKVEFLVSFYNNEISEKSEIFDDQFSVERPDGSNFTLKIRSTKLEDSAMYFCASSWDQGTDTQYFGPGTRLTVL.

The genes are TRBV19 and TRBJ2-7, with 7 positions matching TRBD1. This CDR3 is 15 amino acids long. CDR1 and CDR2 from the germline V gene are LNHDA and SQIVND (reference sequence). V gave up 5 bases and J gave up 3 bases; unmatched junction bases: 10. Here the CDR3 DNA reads TGTGCCAGTAGTCCTGACAGGGTTCTCGGCTACGAGCAGTACTTC. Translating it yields CASSPDRVLGYEQYF.

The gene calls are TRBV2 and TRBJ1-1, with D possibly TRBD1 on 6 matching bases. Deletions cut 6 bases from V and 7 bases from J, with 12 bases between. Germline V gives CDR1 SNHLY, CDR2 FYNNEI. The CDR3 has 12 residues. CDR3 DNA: TGTGCCAGCAGAGGGACATCCATTGAAGCTTTCTTT. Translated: CASRGTSIEAFF.

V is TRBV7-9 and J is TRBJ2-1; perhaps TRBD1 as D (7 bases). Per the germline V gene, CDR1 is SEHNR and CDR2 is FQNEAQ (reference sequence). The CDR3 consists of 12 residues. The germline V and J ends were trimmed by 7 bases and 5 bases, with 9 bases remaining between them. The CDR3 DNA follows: TGTGCCAGCACCAGGGGGGACAATGAGCAGTTCTTC. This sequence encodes CASTRGDNEQFF.